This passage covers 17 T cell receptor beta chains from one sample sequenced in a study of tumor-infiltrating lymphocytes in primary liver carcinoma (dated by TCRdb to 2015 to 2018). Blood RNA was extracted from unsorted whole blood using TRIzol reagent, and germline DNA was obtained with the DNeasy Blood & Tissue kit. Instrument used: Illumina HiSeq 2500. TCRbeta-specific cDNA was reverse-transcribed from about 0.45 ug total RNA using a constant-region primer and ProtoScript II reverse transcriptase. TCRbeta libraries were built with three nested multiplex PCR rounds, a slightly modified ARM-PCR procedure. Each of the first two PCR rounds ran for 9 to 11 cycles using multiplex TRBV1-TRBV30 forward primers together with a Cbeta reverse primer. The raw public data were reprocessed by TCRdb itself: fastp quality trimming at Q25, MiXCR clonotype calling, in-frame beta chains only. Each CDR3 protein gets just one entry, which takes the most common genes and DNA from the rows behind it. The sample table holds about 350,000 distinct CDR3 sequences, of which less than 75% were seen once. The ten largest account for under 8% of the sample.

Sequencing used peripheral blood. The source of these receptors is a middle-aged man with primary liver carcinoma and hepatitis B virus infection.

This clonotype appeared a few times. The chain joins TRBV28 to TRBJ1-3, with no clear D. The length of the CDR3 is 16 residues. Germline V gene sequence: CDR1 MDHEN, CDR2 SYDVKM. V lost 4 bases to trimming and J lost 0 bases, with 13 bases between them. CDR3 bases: TGTGCCAGCAGTTCCATCCGGGCGAGCTCTGGAAACACCATATATTTT. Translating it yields CASSSIRASSGNTIYF.

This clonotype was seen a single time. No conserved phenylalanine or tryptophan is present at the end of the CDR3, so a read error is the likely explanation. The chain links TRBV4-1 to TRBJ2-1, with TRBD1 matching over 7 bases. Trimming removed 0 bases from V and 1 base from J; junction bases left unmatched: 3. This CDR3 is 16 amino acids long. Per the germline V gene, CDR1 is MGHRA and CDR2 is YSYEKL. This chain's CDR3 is CASSQDLQGSYNEQFL. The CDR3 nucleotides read TGCGCCAGCAGCCAAGATTTACAGGGGTCCTACAATGAGCAGTTCCTC.

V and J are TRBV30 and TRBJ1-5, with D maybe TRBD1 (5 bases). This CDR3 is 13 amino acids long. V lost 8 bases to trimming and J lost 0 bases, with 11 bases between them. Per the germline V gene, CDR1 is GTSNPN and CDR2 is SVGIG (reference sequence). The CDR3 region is CAASRDSNQPQHF. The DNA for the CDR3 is TGTGCCGCCTCCAGGGATAGCAATCAGCCCCAGCATTTT.

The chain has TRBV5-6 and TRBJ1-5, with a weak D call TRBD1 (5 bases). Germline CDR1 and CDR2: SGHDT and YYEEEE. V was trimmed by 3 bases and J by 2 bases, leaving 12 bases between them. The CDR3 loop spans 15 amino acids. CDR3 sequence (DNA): TGTGCCAGCAGCTCGAAGGTAGGGGGCAATCAGCCCCAGCATTTT. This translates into CASSSKVGGNQPQHF.

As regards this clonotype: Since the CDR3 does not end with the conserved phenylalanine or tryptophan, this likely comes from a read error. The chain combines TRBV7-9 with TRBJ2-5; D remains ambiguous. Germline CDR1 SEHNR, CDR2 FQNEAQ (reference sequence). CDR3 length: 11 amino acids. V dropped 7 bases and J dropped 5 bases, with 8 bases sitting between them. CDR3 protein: CASTARETQYI. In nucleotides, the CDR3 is TGTGCCAGCACCGCCCGGGAGACCCAGTACATC.

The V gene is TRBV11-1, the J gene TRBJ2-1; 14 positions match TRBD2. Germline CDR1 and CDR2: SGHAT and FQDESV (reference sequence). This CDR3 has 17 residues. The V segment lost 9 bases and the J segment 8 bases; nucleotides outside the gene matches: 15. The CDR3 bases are TGTGCCAGTAACAGTGGACTAGCGGGAGGAGCATACGATGAGCAGTTCTTC. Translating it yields CASNSGLAGGAYDEQFF.

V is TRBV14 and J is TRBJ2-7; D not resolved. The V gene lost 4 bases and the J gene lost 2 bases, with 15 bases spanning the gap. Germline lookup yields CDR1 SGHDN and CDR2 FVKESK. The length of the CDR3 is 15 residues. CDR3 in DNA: TGTGCCAGCAGCCGTGGATGGTCCGGTACCTACGAGCAGTACTTC. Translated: CASSRGWSGTYEQYF.

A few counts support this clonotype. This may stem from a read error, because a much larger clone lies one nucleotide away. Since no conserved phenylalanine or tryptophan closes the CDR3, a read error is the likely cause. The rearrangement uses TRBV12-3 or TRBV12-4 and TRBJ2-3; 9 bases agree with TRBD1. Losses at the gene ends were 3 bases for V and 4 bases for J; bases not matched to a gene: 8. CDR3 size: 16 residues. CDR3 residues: CASSFPEGQGPDTQYS. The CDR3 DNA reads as TGTGCCAGCAGTTTCCCGGAGGGACAGGGACCAGATACGCAGTATTCT.

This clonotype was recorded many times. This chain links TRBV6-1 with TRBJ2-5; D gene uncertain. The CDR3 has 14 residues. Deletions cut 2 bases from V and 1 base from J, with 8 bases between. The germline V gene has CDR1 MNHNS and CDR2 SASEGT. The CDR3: CASSEYGSQETQYF. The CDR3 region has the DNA TGTGCCAGCAGTGAATACGGCAGCCAAGAGACCCAGTACTTC.

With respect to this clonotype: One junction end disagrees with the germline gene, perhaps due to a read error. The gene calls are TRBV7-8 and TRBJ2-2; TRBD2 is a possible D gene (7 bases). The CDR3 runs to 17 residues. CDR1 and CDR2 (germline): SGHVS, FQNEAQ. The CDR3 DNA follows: TGTGTCAGCAGCCGACAACAGGGAGGGGGTTTCACCGGGGAGCTGTTTTTT. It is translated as CVSSRQQGGGFTGELFF.

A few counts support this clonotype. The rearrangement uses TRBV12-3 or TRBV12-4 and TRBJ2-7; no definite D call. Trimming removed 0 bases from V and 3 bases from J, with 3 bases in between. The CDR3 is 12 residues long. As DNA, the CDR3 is TGTGCCAGCAGTTTAGCCTTCTACGAGCAGTACTTC. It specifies CASSLAFYEQYF.

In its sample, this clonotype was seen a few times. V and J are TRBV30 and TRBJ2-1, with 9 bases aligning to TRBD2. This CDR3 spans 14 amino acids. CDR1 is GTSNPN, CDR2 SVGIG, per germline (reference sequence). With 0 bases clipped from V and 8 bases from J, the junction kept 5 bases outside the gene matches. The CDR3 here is CAWSVRAGGDEQFF. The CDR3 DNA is TGTGCCTGGAGTGTTCGAGCGGGAGGCGATGAGCAGTTCTTC.

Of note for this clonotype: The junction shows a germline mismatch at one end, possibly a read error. The CDR3 DNA reads TGTGCCAGCAGCCAGCCGCGGGTCTCCTACGAGCAGTATTTC. Translation gives CASSQPRVSYEQYF. The rearrangement uses TRBV4-1 and TRBJ2-7, with D possibly TRBD2 on 5 matching bases. Germline V gene sequence: CDR1 MGHRA, CDR2 YSYEKL. The CDR3 is 14 amino acids.

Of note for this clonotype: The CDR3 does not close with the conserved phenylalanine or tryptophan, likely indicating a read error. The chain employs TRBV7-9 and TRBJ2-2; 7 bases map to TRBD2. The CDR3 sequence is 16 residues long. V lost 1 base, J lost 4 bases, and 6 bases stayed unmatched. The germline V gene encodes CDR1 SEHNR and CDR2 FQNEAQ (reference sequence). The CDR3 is CASSLGEGEPTGELFS. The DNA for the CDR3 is TGTGCCAGCAGCTTAGGGGAGGGAGAACCCACCGGGGAGCTGTTTTCT.

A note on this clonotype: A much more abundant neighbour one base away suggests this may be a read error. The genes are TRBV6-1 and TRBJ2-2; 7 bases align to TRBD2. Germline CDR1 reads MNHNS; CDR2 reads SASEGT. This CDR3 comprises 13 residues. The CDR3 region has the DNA TGTGACAGCGGGGCACCCAACACCGGGGAGCTGTTTTTT. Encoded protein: CDSGAPNTGELFF.

CDR3 coding DNA: TGTGCCAGCAGTTACTCAGGGACAACTACAGATACGCAGTATTTT. Protein: CASSYSGTTTDTQYF. The J gene is TRBJ2-3, the V gene TRBV6-2 or TRBV6-3; a possible D gene is TRBD1 (6 bases). Germline V gene lookup returns CDR1 MNHEY and CDR2 SVGEGT. V was trimmed by 0 bases and J by 3 bases, leaving 10 bases between them. The length of the CDR3 is 15 residues.

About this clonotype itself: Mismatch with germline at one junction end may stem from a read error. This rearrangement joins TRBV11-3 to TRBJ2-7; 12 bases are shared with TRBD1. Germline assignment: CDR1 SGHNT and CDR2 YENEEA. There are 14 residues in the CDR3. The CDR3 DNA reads TGTGCTAGCAGCTTGGGGACAGGGGGCTACGACCAGTACTTC. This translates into CASSLGTGGYDQYF.